This T cell receptor (beta chain) was observed in a study of T cells after yellow fever vaccination. Study background: Some fractions had low cell numbers, and these were prepared with SMART-Seq v4 Ultra Low Input.

This CDR3 comprises 17 residues. The V end lost 4 bases, the J end lost 4 bases, and 22 bases lay between the germline ends. CDR1 MGHRA and CDR2 YSYEKL come from the germline V gene. There are many counts of this clonotype. Its antigen is undetermined. Whole-study findings and limits: Abundant clonotypes from the bulk population could get into FACS-sorted repertoires as contaminants. Booster samples showed a return of most primary-vaccination clones (roughly 96% CD4, 85% to 90% CD8).

TCR cDNA, made by 5'RACE template switching, carried an added universal primer site and UMIs. From the 5' RACE reads, TCRdb called clonotypes with MiXCR, one entry per CDR3 protein. The repertoire includes 85,000 to 100,000 distinct CDR3 sequences, roughly 5.2% of them detected once, and just over 40% sits in the top ten. The rearrangement links TRBV4-1 to TRBJ2-5; D may match TRBD1 or TRBD2 (7 bases each). The TCR originated in a man aged 18 to 30 who received the YFV17D yellow fever vaccine. The source material was CD8+ T cells sorted from PBMCs, sampled 10 days after the yellow fever booster vaccination. The CDR3 nucleotides are TGCGCCAGCAGCCCAGACTATCAGGGGGGGATCGGAGAGACCCAGTACTTC. This gives the protein CASSPDYQGGIGETQYF.